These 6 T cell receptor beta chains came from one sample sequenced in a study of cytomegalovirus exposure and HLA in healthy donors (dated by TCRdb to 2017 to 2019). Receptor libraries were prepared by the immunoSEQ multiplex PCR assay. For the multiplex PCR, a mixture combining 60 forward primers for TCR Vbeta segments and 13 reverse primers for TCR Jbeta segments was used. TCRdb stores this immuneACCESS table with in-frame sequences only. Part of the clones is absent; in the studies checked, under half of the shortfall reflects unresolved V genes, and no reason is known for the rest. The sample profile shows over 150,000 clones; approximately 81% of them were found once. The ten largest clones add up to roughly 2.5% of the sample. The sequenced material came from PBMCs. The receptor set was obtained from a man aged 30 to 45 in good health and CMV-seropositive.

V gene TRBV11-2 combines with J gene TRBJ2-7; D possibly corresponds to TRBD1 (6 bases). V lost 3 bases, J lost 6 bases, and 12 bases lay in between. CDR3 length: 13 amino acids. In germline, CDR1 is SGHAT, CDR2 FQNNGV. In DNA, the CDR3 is TGTGCCAGCAGCTTCGAACAGGGAAGCGAGCAGTACTTC. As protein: CASSFEQGSEQYF.

CDR3 region: CSVASGQGYYGYTF. For the CDR3, the DNA is TGCAGCGTTGCGAGCGGGCAGGGATACTATGGCTACACCTTC. This rearrangement joins TRBV29-1 to TRBJ1-2; TRBD1 is a possible D gene (5 bases). The CDR3 extends over 14 amino acids. V was clipped by 4 bases and J by 3 bases, with 15 bases between them. Per the germline V gene, CDR1 is SQVTM and CDR2 is ANQGSEA.

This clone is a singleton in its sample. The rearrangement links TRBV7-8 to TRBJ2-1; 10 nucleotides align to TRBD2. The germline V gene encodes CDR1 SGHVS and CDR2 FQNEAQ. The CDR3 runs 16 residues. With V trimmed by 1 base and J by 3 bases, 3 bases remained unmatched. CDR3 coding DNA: TGTGCCAGCAGCTTAGTAGCGGGAGGATTCTACAATGAGCAGTTCTTC. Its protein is CASSLVAGGFYNEQFF.

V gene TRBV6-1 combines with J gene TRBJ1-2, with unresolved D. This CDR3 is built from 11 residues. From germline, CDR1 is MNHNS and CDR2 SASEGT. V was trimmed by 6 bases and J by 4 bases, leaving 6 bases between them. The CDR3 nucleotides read TGTGCCAGCAGCCGTAGCTATGGCTACACCTTC. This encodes CASSRSYGYTF.

CDR3 nucleotides: TGTGCCAGCTCCGTGGACAGCACCTACGAGCAGTACTTC. Translation: CASSVDSTYEQYF. The chain has TRBV18 and TRBJ2-7; a weak D match, TRBD1 (6 bases). This CDR3 has 13 residues. Germline V gene lookup returns CDR1 KGHSH and CDR2 LQKENI. V lost 6 bases, J lost 2 bases, and 11 bases lay in between.

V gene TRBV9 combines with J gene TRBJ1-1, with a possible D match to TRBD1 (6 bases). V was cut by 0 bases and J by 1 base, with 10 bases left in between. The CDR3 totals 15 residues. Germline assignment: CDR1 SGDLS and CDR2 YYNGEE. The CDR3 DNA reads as TGTGCCAGCAGCGTAGGGGGGGGACAGAACACTGAAGCTTTCTTT. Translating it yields CASSVGGGQNTEAFF.